This record looks at one T cell receptor (beta chain) sequence and its context. Its target is not known. Primers for the PCR totalled 60 Vbeta and 13 Jbeta. The method was immunoSEQ multiplex PCR; TCRdb's version includes in-frame clones alone and lacks a portion of them. The sample consists of about 120,000 clones, roughly 72% of them appearing once. This sample is part of a study of cytomegalovirus exposure and HLA in healthy donors. Findings and limits, study-wide: Reportedly, HLA-A and HLA-B alleles of most subjects were accurately predicted from TCR beta. A classifier reportedly called cytomegalovirus status with high sensitivity and specificity. In terms of immune exposure information, only CMV serostatus was available. Most CMV-associated TCR beta chains appeared HLA-restricted in a later analysis.

CDR1 is GTSNPN, CDR2 SVGIG, per germline (reference sequence). This CDR3 spans 11 amino acids. The V end was cut by 0 bases, the J end by 10 bases, with 9 bases between. The chain links TRBV30 to TRBJ1-1; D ambiguous. The sample taken for sequencing was PBMCs. The sequence derives from a man in his forties or fifties in good health and CMV-seropositive. CDR3 bases: TGTGCCTGGAGTGTAGCTTATGGAGCTTTCTTT. Translating it yields CAWSVAYGAFF.